This TCR beta chain was observed in a study of blood T cell repertoires in COVID-19. Study as a whole: COVID-19 samples collected from the United States, Italy and Spain covered acute and convalescent phases.

Participants reported their clinical history, and cohort assignment relied on those reports. The germline V gene has CDR1 MNHEY and CDR2 SMNVEV (reference sequence). Trimming shortened V by 1 base and J by 7 bases, and 14 bases separated the two germline ends. The CDR3 sequence is 16 residues long. The data were produced by immunoSEQ multiplex PCR, yet TCRdb's version contains in-frame clones alone and is incomplete. Of 300,000 to 450,000 clones listed, approximately 89% are singletons. The clonotype comes from a man in his forties in a cohort exposed to, infected with or recovered from COVID-19 (not recorded which). The chain couples TRBV27 to TRBJ1-6, with TRBD1 as a possible D gene (6 bases). The sequenced sample was PBMCs or T cells enriched from blood (not recorded which). CDR3 region: CASSLYGQGLNSPLHF. The DNA of the CDR3 is TGTGCCAGCAGTTTATACGGGCAGGGGCTGAATTCACCCCTCCACTTT.